A selection of T cell receptor beta chains follows, all from one sample in a study of spatial heterogeneity in lung cancer. One entry per CDR3 protein, called by TCRdb with MiXCR from the 5' RACE reads. The table includes some 100,000 distinct CDR3 sequences, 3.5% to 5% detected once. The specimen was lung tumor tissue, collected at surgery. The receptors originated from a male donor with early-stage non-small cell lung cancer. The CDR3 runs from the conserved cysteine through the conserved F or W. The D gene is left open where the match is weak. Clone size is stated in some rows and not others, as once, few, many or a class when expanded.

TRBJ2-7 TRBV5-1 many NA CASSPSPQYEQYF TGCGCCAGCAGCCCCTCTCCACAGTACGAGCAGTACTTC
TRBJ1-1 TRBV6-6 many TRBD1 CASNLRGPRSTEAFF TGTGCCAGCAACCTCAGGGGGCCTCGTAGCACTGAAGCTTTCTTT
TRBJ1-1 TRBV20-1 few TRBD1 CSASSGGRTPEAFF TGCAGTGCTAGTTCAGGGGGCCGCACTCCCGAAGCTTTCTTT
TRBJ2-1 TRBV6-5 many NA CASTTSNSYNEQFF TGTGCCAGCACGACTAGTAACTCCTACAATGAGCAGTTCTTC
TRBJ2-7 TRBV3-1 NA NA CASSQKTSPYEQYF TGTGCCAGCAGCCAAAAGACCTCACCCTACGAGCAGTACTTC
TRBJ1-5 TRBV20-1 many TRBD1 CSASKGAGEGNQPQHF TGCAGTGCTAGTAAGGGGGCAGGGGAAGGCAATCAGCCCCAGCATTTT
TRBJ2-3 TRBV20-1 NA TRBD2 CSAPAPGASGRWDTDTQYF TGCAGTGCTCCAGCCCCCGGTGCTAGCGGGAGGTGGGACACAGATACGCAGTATTTT
TRBJ1-4 TRBV28 NA NA CASTLGGVALDEKLFF TGTGCCAGCACCCTCGGAGGGGTCGCATTGGATGAAAAACTGTTTTTT
TRBJ2-7 TRBV4-2 many NA CASSQDLSTGSLYEQYF TGTGCCAGCAGCCAAGACCTGAGCACAGGTTCCCTCTACGAGCAGTACTTC
TRBJ1-1 TRBV2 NA TRBD1 CASSLGQGLKTVF TGTGCCAGCAGTCTGGGACAGGGGCTCAAAACGGTCTTT
TRBJ2-1 TRBV13 many NA CASSTTGTGYNEQFF TGTGCCAGCAGCACAACAGGGACTGGGTACAATGAGCAGTTCTTC
TRBJ2-2 TRBV2 many NA CASRLGSGTGELFF TGTGCCAGCAGGTTGGGTTCTGGGACCGGGGAGCTGTTTTTT
TRBJ2-4 TRBV30 NA TRBD1 CAWRPTGVAKNIQYF TGTGCCTGGAGGCCCACAGGGGTAGCCAAAAACATTCAGTACTTC
TRBJ2-5 TRBV7-9 many NA CASSSSGIQETQYF TGTGCCAGCAGCTCCTCCGGTATTCAAGAGACCCAGTACTTC
TRBJ1-4 TRBV6-2/TRBV6-3 few NA CASSRRSRGNEKLFF TGTGCCAGCAGCCGTCGGTCCAGGGGTAATGAAAAACTGTTTTTT
TRBJ2-1 TRBV29-1 many TRBD2 CSVSSGSIGEQFF TGCAGCGTTTCTAGCGGGAGTATCGGTGAGCAGTTCTTC
TRBJ2-3 TRBV5-1 many NA CASYIGGQATDTQYF TGCGCCAGCTACATAGGGGGACAAGCCACAGATACGCAGTATTTT
TRBJ2-6 TRBV4-1 NA NA CASSQVPRVSGANVLTF TGCGCCAGCAGCCAAGTACCCAGGGTCTCTGGGGCCAACGTCCTGACTTTC
TRBJ2-7 TRBV5-1 many TRBD2 CASSLGGLAVRQYF TGCGCCAGCAGCTTGGGGGGACTAGCGGTACGGCAGTACTTC
TRBJ2-3 TRBV10-3 many TRBD2 CAISGGIAGSTDTQYF TGTGCCATCAGTGGGGGCATAGCGGGAAGCACAGATACGCAGTATTTT
TRBJ2-7 TRBV6-1 many TRBD2 CASSAGGREYF TGTGCCAGCAGTGCGGGGGGTAGGGAGTACTTC
TRBJ2-2 TRBV5-6 many NA CASSPTYTGELFF TGTGCCAGCAGCCCTACCTACACCGGGGAGCTGTTTTTT
TRBJ2-3 TRBV9 many TRBD2 CASSEFIAGNTDTQYF TGTGCCAGCAGCGAATTCATAGCGGGCAACACAGATACGCAGTATTTT
TRBJ1-5 TRBV9 NA NA CASSVGAGHNQPQHF TGTGCCAGCAGCGTAGGGGCAGGCCATAATCAGCCCCAGCATTTT